This TCR beta chain was retrieved from a study of circulating CD8 cells and anti-PD-1 response in melanoma. This clonotype counts as medium-sized. Antigen unknown. Four subsets defined by PD-1 and/or TIGIT were sorted from live CD3+CD8+TCRalphabeta+ cells. TCR libraries were prepared from around 15 ng of total RNA with the QIAseq Immune Repertoire TCR panel. TCRdb independently ran MiXCR on the reads; one entry per CDR3 protein. The sample lists hundreds of distinct CDR3 sequences, 4.5% to 6% occurring once. Study results and limitations: PD-1 and DPOS subsets showed similar, higher clonality than DNEG. Experiments were generally run without replicates. Under 7.5% of TRB clonotypes were shared between subsets at M1.

V dropped 6 bases and J dropped 2 bases, with 5 bases sitting between them. Germline values: CDR1 LNHDA, CDR2 SQIVND (reference sequence). This CDR3 spans 12 amino acids. The source material was CD8+ T cells from PBMCs, sampled at baseline or after one month of anti-PD-1 therapy (not recorded which). This receptor was taken from a human donor with melanoma. The rearrangement uses TRBV19 and TRBJ2-1, with D unresolved. The CDR3 protein is CASRTPYNEQFF. The CDR3 nucleotides are TGTGCCAGTAGAACCCCCTACAATGAGCAGTTCTTC.